This is a list of T cell receptor beta chains from one sample in a study of vaccination and CD4 T cells after COVID-19. MiXCR, applied by TCRdb to the PCR reads, yields one record per CDR3 protein. The table lists approximately 6,000 distinct CDR3 sequences, roughly 39% of them singletons. No antigen is known for these receptors. The sequencing sample was made of CD4+ T cells from blood, cultured in vitro. Receptors originate from a human donor in good health. Both conserved end residues are part of each CDR3. For some rows the clone size is stated as once, few or many, or as a class when expanded; others skip it.

TRBJ1-3,once,TRBV6-2/TRBV6-3,CASSYDPRTGNTIYF
TRBJ1-6,few,TRBV6-2/TRBV6-3,CASGTDGYSPLHF
TRBJ1-6,NA,TRBV25-1,CASMKTSTRGDSPLHF
TRBJ2-5,few,TRBV10-2,CASSARQETQYF
TRBJ1-1,few,TRBV7-7,CASSWTENTEAFF
TRBJ2-1,NA,TRBV20-1,CSANVAGGDYNEQFF
TRBJ2-7,NA,TRBV10-2,CASSAPGQTIEQYF
TRBJ1-4,NA,TRBV7-9,CASSLGDTTNEKLFF
TRBJ1-1,NA,TRBV18,CASSPSYRGQNTEAFF
TRBJ2-3,few,TRBV6-1,CASSVGLAGATDTQYF
TRBJ1-1,NA,TRBV21-1,CASSNTPFPEAFF
TRBJ1-6,few,TRBV20-1,CSARVGAGLANSPLHF
TRBJ2-1,NA,TRBV3-1,CASSQIRAGLNEQFF
TRBJ2-3,once,TRBV27,CASSLTGTSGGRLTDTQYF
TRBJ2-1,NA,TRBV21-1,CASSKSGGANEQFF
TRBJ1-5,few,TRBV7-9,CASSDSDRGNQPQHF
TRBJ1-2,NA,TRBV9,CASSEMDSYGYTF
TRBJ2-5,NA,TRBV18,CASSPPGQHQETQYF
TRBJ1-2,NA,TRBV19,CASSRGRDRGQDGYTF
TRBJ2-6,few,TRBV21-1,CASSKLSRVRAGANVLTF
TRBJ2-3,NA,TRBV6-4,CASSERGGAPDTQYF
TRBJ2-2,NA,TRBV12-3/TRBV12-4,CASRDTNTGELFF
TRBJ1-6,NA,TRBV27,CASSLRAGGDTVFALHF
TRBJ2-7,few,TRBV11-2,CASSLDPLVKQYF
TRBJ1-5,few,TRBV6-4,CASSPGPDGNQPQHF
TRBJ1-6,few,TRBV6-1,CASNTGKTRNSPLHF
TRBJ2-5,once,TRBV29-1,CSGWKETQYF
TRBJ1-1,NA,TRBV25-1,CASSGQGRTEAFF
TRBJ1-2,few,TRBV28,CASSFAGNRGYTF
TRBJ2-7,NA,TRBV18,CASSLQGTYEQYF
TRBJ2-1,few,TRBV6-4,CASSGSGGGSYNEQFF
TRBJ1-2,NA,TRBV6-1,CASSEAEDRVYGYTF
TRBJ1-2,NA,TRBV5-1,CASSLLTQDYGYTF
TRBJ2-1,NA,TRBV7-3,CASSFNRYNEQFF
TRBJ1-2,few,TRBV6-1,CASSTQGSTNYGYTF
TRBJ2-4,NA,TRBV6-1,CASSVLGEGPKNIQYF
TRBJ2-5,few,TRBV5-8,CASSRVAETQYF
TRBJ2-5,NA,TRBV7-6,CASSRLPPGQQETQYF